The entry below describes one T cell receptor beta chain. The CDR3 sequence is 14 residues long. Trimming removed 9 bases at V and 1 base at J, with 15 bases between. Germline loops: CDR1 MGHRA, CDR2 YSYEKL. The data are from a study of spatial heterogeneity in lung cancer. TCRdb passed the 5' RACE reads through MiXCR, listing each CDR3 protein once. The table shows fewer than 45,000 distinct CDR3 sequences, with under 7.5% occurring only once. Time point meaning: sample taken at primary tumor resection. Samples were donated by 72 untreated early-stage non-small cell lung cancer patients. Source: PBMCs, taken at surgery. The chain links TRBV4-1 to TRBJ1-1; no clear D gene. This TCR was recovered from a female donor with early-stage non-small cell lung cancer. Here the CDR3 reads CASKRTEGNTEAFF. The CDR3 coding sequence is TGCGCCAGTAAGAGGACGGAAGGGAACACTGAAGCTTTCTTT.